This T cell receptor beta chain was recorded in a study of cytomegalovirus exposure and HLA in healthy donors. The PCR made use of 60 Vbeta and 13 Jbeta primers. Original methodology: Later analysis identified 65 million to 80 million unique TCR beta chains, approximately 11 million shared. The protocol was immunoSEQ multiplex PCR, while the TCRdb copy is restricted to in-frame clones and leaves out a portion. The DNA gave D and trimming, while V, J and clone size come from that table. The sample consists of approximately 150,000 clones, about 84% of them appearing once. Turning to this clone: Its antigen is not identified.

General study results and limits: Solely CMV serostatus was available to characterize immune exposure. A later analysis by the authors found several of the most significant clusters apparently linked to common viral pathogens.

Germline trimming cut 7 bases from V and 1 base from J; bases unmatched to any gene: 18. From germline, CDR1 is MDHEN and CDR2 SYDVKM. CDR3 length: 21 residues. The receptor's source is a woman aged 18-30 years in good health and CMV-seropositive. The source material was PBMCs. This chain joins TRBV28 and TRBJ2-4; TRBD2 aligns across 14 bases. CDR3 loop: CASTTGGLAGGYYGAKNIQYF. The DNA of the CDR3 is TGTGCCAGCACCACCGGAGGACTAGCGGGGGGTTACTACGGGGCCAAAAACATTCAGTACTTC.